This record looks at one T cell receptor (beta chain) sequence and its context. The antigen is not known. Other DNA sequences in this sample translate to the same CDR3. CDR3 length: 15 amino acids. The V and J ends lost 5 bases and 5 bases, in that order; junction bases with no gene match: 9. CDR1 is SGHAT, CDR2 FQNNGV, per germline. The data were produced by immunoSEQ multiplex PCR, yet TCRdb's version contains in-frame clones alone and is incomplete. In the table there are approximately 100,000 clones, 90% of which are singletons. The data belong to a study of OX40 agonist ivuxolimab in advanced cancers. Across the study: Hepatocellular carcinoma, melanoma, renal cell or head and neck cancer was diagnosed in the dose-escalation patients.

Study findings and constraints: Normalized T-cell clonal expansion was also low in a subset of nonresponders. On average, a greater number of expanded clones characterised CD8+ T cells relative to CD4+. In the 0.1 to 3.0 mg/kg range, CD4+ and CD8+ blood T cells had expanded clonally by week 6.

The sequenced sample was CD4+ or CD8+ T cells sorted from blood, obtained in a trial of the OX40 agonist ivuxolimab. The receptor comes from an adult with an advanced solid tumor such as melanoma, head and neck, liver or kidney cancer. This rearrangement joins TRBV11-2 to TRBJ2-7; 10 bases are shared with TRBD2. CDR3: CASSVLAGGRNEQYF. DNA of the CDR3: TGTGCCAGCAGCGTTTTAGCGGGAGGAAGAAACGAGCAGTACTTC.